The 26 T cell receptor beta chains given below trace back to one sample, sequenced in a study of CD8 T cells in ankylosing spondylitis listed by TCRdb under 2017. The library relied on 5' RACE. The data were produced on an Illumina HiSeq 2500. TCRdb took the public reads, trimmed them with fastp at Q25, ran MiXCR for clone calling and kept in-frame beta chains. Each CDR3 protein gets just one entry, which takes the most common genes and DNA from the rows behind it. In all, the sample holds roughly 280,000 distinct CDR3 sequences, and around 20% of those were seen once. Less than 9% of the sample rests with the top ten. Material for sequencing was blood, either unsorted or a sorted T cell fraction (not recorded which). These receptors were taken from a male donor with ankylosing spondylitis or in good health (not recorded which).

This clonotype was detected only a few times. The chain carries TRBV19 and TRBJ2-5, with 7 bases matching TRBD1. V gave up 2 bases and J gave up 0 bases; unmatched junction bases: 6. In germline, CDR1 is LNHDA, CDR2 SQIVND (reference sequence). The CDR3 is made up of 16 amino acids. The CDR3 coding sequence is TGTGCCAGTAGTATAAGAGGGACAGTGAACCAAGAGACCCAGTACTTC. Amino acid sequence: CASSIRGTVNQETQYF.

The chain has TRBV7-9 and TRBJ2-7, with D perhaps matching TRBD1 (5 bases). The germline gives CDR1 SEHNR, CDR2 FQNEAQ (reference sequence). The CDR3 runs to 13 residues. Trimming stripped 5 bases from V and 4 bases from J, with 12 bases between. CDR3 DNA sequence: TGTGCCAGCAGCGCCCGACAGTTTTACGAGCAGTACGTC. As protein: CASSARQFYEQYV.

This clonotype has only a few counts. The chain uses TRBV4-1 and TRBJ2-3; the D call may be TRBD1 or TRBD2 (5 bases each). V was pared by 0 bases and J by 4 bases, with 11 bases between. Germline CDR1 and CDR2: MGHRA and YSYEKL. The CDR3 has 15 residues. The CDR3 DNA reads TGCGCCAGCAGCCAAGAACACCAGGGAGCAGATACGCAGTATTTT. The encoded protein is CASSQEHQGADTQYF.

This clonotype was seen a handful of times. This chain links TRBV28 with TRBJ1-2; D is perhaps TRBD1 (6 bases). CDR1 and CDR2 (germline): MDHEN, SYDVKM. The CDR3 is 15 amino acids. The ends were cut back, 4 bases at V and 2 bases at J, with 14 bases in the middle. The CDR3 sequence: CASSSTGYMNYGYTF. CDR3 coding DNA: TGTGCCAGCAGTTCCACAGGGTACATGAACTATGGCTACACCTTC.

This clonotype was counted at least ten times. The J gene is TRBJ2-3, the V gene TRBV5-1; the match to TRBD1 covers 9 bases. The CDR3 totals 18 residues. Germline values: CDR1 SGHRS, CDR2 YFSETQ. J lost 5 bases, V lost 2 bases, and 15 bases had no gene match. In nucleotides, the CDR3 is TGCGCCAGCAGCTTACCGATCAAACCACAGGGGGCGGAAGATACGCAGTATTTT. Its translation is CASSLPIKPQGAEDTQYF.

There are a few counts of this clonotype. V usage is TRBV6-5 and J usage is TRBJ2-4; D may be TRBD1 or TRBD2 (5 bases each). Germline V gives CDR1 MNHEY, CDR2 SVGAGI. Trimming removed 1 base from V and 7 bases from J, with 11 bases in between. CDR3 length: 14 amino acids. In DNA, the CDR3 is TGTGCCAGCAGTTACTGGGGGATGGAGAACATTCAGTACTTC. Translating gives CASSYWGMENIQYF.

V gene TRBV20-1 combines with J gene TRBJ1-2; D might be TRBD1 (5 bases). Germline assignment: CDR1 DFQATT and CDR2 SNEGSKA (reference sequence). The ends were cut back, 0 bases at V and 2 bases at J, with 13 bases in the middle. The CDR3 contains 15 residues. CDR3 bases: TGCAGTGCTAGAGATTTAGCCAGGGTGAACTATGGCTACACCTTC. Protein sequence: CSARDLARVNYGYTF.

J is TRBJ2-2 and V is TRBV29-1; 8 bases map to TRBD1. The germline gives CDR1 SQVTM, CDR2 ANQGSEA. V gave up 4 bases and J gave up 6 bases; unmatched junction bases: 4. The CDR3 sequence is 13 residues long. In DNA form, the CDR3 reads TGCAGCGTTGTACAACAGGGGGCCGGGGAGCTGTTTTTT. As protein: CSVVQQGAGELFF.

This rearrangement joins TRBV9 to TRBJ1-1; 8 nucleotides line up with TRBD1. CDR1 and CDR2 (germline): SGDLS, YYNGEE. V lost 3 bases and J lost 5; bases outside the gene matches: 6. This CDR3 spans 14 amino acids. Here the CDR3 reads CASSAQGAWTEAFF. DNA for the CDR3: TGTGCCAGCAGCGCCCAGGGGGCCTGGACTGAAGCTTTCTTT.

This clonotype has just a few counts. The chain is built from TRBV12-3 or TRBV12-4 and TRBJ1-5, with D possibly TRBD1 on 5 matching bases. CDR3 length: 15 residues. With 7 bases removed from V and 7 bases from J, the gap between germline ends came to 20 bases. CDR3 in DNA: TGTGCCAGCACCCGGGGGAGGGCGGGAAGGCAGCCCCAGCATTTT. Translation: CASTRGRAGRQPQHF.

V usage is TRBV5-1 and J usage is TRBJ2-5; TRBD2 matches 10 bases. The germline gives CDR1 SGHRS, CDR2 YFSETQ. Losses at the gene ends were 4 bases for V and 5 bases for J; bases not matched to a gene: 5. The CDR3 loop spans 14 amino acids. Here the CDR3 DNA reads TGCGCCAGCAGCCGAGCGGGGGGGATCGAGACCCAGTACTTC. It is translated as CASSRAGGIETQYF.

The J gene is TRBJ2-3, the V gene TRBV10-3; 8 bases align to TRBD1. The CDR3 sequence is 15 residues long. V trimming: 8 bases; J trimming: 1 base; junction bases outside the gene matches: 8. Germline V CDR1 and CDR2: ENHRY, SYGVKD. The CDR3 DNA follows: TGTGCCATCGGACAACCGGGACAGGGCACAGATACGCAGTATTTT. Its translation: CAIGQPGQGTDTQYF.

The V gene is TRBV5-1, the J gene TRBJ2-2; TRBD1 is a possible D gene (6 bases). Germline V gene data show CDR1 as SGHRS and CDR2 as YFSETQ. The germline V and J ends were trimmed by 0 bases and 6 bases, with 9 bases remaining between them. This CDR3 region has 14 residues. CDR3 sequence reads: CASSLAQGSGELFF. DNA of the CDR3: TGCGCCAGCAGCTTGGCTCAGGGGTCCGGGGAGCTGTTTTTT.

With regard to this clonotype: At one end the junction does not follow the germline gene, possibly because of a read error. The rearrangement links TRBV4-1 to TRBJ1-1; no reliable D call. This CDR3 contains 16 residues. The germline V gene has CDR1 MGHRA and CDR2 YSYEKL. The chain's CDR3 is CVSSQATVRRNTEAFF. Written as DNA, the CDR3 is TGCGTCAGCAGCCAAGCAACGGTGAGACGGAACACTGAAGCTTTCTTT.

This clonotype was detected only a few times. The CDR3, as DNA: TGTGCCAGCAGCGAAATACTAGCGGGGCCAAACATTCAGTACTTC. It encodes CASSEILAGPNIQYF. The chain links TRBV11-2 to TRBJ2-4; TRBD2 aligns across 10 bases. V was clipped by 5 bases and J by 6 bases; unmatched bases: 7. The CDR3 is 15 residues long. Germline values: CDR1 SGHAT, CDR2 FQNNGV.

This clonotype has a count of ten or more. The chain combines TRBV20-1 with TRBJ2-1; TRBD1 matches 8 bases. Germline lookup yields CDR1 DFQATT and CDR2 SNEGSKA (reference sequence). Unmatched junction bases numbered 10, after V lost 2 bases and J lost 7 bases. The length of the CDR3 is 15 residues. The CDR3 loop is CSARPFGQGENEQFF. The CDR3, as DNA: TGCAGTGCTAGACCATTCGGACAGGGAGAGAATGAGCAGTTCTTC.

The rearrangement links TRBV12-3 or TRBV12-4 to TRBJ1-5; D gene uncertain. CDR3 length: 15 residues. V dropped 6 bases and J dropped 4 bases, with 16 bases sitting between them. CDR3 DNA: TGTGCCAGCAGACCCCGGGGAAACGAAAATCAGCCCCAGCATTTT. Residues: CASRPRGNENQPQHF.

The rearrangement links TRBV20-1 to TRBJ2-1; possibly TRBD2 for D (5 bases). V lost 4 bases and J lost 7, with 17 bases in between. The CDR3 loop spans 14 amino acids. Per germline, CDR1 DFQATT and CDR2 SNEGSKA (reference sequence). As DNA, the CDR3 is TGCAGTGCTACCCCAAACGAACGGGGAAATGAGCAGTTCTTC. Amino acids: CSATPNERGNEQFF.

The gene calls are TRBV7-9 and TRBJ1-2, with 9 bases fitting TRBD1. V shed 1 base, J shed 4 bases, and the junction held 1 base outside the gene matches. This CDR3 is built from 14 residues. Germline assignment: CDR1 SEHNR and CDR2 FQNEAQ (reference sequence). The CDR3 region is CASSLEDRGYGYTF. The CDR3 DNA follows: TGTGCCAGCAGCTTAGAGGACAGGGGCTATGGCTACACCTTC.

The chain couples TRBV4-2 to TRBJ2-3; 9 bases line up with TRBD1. Germline loops: CDR1 LGHNA, CDR2 YNFKEQ. J gave up 3 bases and V 1 base, and 5 bases lay outside the gene matches. The CDR3 sequence is 16 residues long. The CDR3, as DNA: TGTGCCAGCAGCCAAGGGGGACAGGGATGGACAGATACGCAGTATTTT. Its translation is CASSQGGQGWTDTQYF.

V gene TRBV18 combines with J gene TRBJ2-7; TRBD1 agrees at 7 bases. The CDR3 consists of 13 residues. Germline V gives CDR1 KGHSH, CDR2 LQKENI. Trimming took 3 bases from V and 7 from J; bases not matched to a gene: 6. CDR3 coding DNA: TGTGCCAGCTCACCGACACAGGGGATGGAGCAGTACGTC. Protein: CASSPTQGMEQYV.

V and J are TRBV7-2 and TRBJ1-1, with 9 bases identical to TRBD1. The ends lost 4 bases at V and 5 bases at J; junction bases unmatched: 8. CDR1 and CDR2 from the germline V gene are SGHTA and FQGNSA. The length of the CDR3 is 15 residues. The CDR3, as DNA: TGTGCCAGCAGCTACATATCCGGACAGGGGACTGAAGCTTTCTTT. The encoded protein is CASSYISGQGTEAFF.

The rearrangement links TRBV2 to TRBJ2-5, with 8 bases identical to TRBD2. Germline V gene sequence: CDR1 SNHLY, CDR2 FYNNEI. The V segment lost 2 bases and the J segment 2 bases; nucleotides outside the gene matches: 10. The CDR3 runs 17 residues. This CDR3 is CASSETALAGGQETQYF. The CDR3 DNA reads as TGTGCCAGCAGTGAAACGGCCCTGGCGGGGGGTCAAGAGACCCAGTACTTC. Full variable domain (rest looked up from reference TRBV2 and TRBJ2-5): EPEVTQTPSHQVTQMGQEVILRCVPISNHLYFYWYRQILGQKVEFLVSFYNNEISEKSEIFDDQFSVERPDGSNFTLKIRSTKLEDSAMYFCASSETALAGGQETQYFGPGTRLLVL.

V is TRBV12-3 or TRBV12-4 and J is TRBJ2-3; no clear D. Trimming took 7 bases from V and 3 from J, leaving 8 bases between them. The CDR3 is 12 amino acids. DNA of the CDR3: TGTGCCAGCAAGCTAGGAACAGATACGCAGTATTTT. It encodes CASKLGTDTQYF.

The chain combines TRBV12-3 or TRBV12-4 with TRBJ2-5; the match to TRBD2 covers 12 bases. J lost 4 bases, V lost 3 bases, and 0 bases had no gene match. The CDR3 loop spans 14 amino acids. The CDR3 is CASSLTSGGETQYF. CDR3 in DNA: TGTGCCAGCAGTTTGACTAGCGGGGGAGAGACCCAGTACTTC.

This chain uses TRBV7-9 with TRBJ1-2; 7 bases are shared with TRBD1. The germline V gene has CDR1 SEHNR and CDR2 FQNEAQ (reference sequence). V gave up 5 bases and J gave up 3 bases; unmatched junction bases: 9. This CDR3 comprises 15 residues. DNA of the CDR3: TGTGCCAGCAGCATATCGGGACAGCCCTACTATGGCTACACCTTC. The encoded protein is CASSISGQPYYGYTF. Full variable domain (rest looked up from reference TRBV7-9 and TRBJ1-2): DTGVSQNPRHKITKRGQNVTFRCDPISEHNRLYWYRQTLGQGPEFLTYFQNEAQLEKSRLLSDRFSAERPKGSFSTLEIQRTEQGDSAMYLCASSISGQPYYGYTFGSGTRLTVV.